The present T cell receptor beta chain was sequenced within a study of CXCR3-negative and CXCR3-positive naive CD8 T cells. All TRB cDNA libraries came from 5' RACE performed with UMI labels. TCRdb reprocessed the 5' RACE reads, with one entry per CDR3 protein and no DNA. The sample has 60,000 to 70,000 distinct CDR3 sequences, and its top ten clones hold about 0.68%. A word on this clonotype: Its target is unknown.

The V gene's germline CDR1 is SGHVS and CDR2 FQNEAQ. This CDR3 comprises 18 residues. Findings and limits, study-wide: With surface CD5 comparable between naive subsets, TCR strength was estimated using properties derived from the TRB CDR3. Higher TRB CDR3 hydrophobicity marked CXCR3-positive naive cells relative to CXCR3-negative naive cells. Naive cells that were CXCR3-negative or CXCR3-positive used TRBV-TRBJ genes alike, while memory cells diverged.

The sample consisted of naive CXCR3+ CD8+ T cells from blood. Subset here: CD45RO-CCR7+CD27+CD95- naive CD8+ T cells expressing CXCR3 (TNR3+). The rearrangement uses TRBV7-8 and TRBJ2-2; TCRdb indicates TRBD1, and absent DNA this call remains unverified. This TCR derives from a human donor in good health. Some clones in this sample may be carry-over from other donors' samples. The CDR3 here is CASSFNDYPRGGTGELFF.